Listed here are 10 T cell receptor beta chains from one sample, sequenced in a study of T cell changes during pregnancy in multiple sclerosis. Clones were read by immunoSEQ multiplex PCR, and TCRdb kept only the in-frame ones, dropping some. The repertoire holds 25,000 to 35,000 clones, with approximately 81% as singletons. Material: CD8+ T cells from peripheral blood mononuclear cells, obtained after pregnancy. The receptors here all came from a female donor with multiple sclerosis, enrolled in a pregnancy study.

The chain employs TRBV28 and TRBJ2-7, with TRBD1 identical over 8 bases. This CDR3 comprises 14 residues. Germline assignment: CDR1 MDHEN and CDR2 SYDVKM. The trim removed 6 bases at V and 0 bases at J, leaving 4 bases unmatched. In DNA form, the CDR3 reads TGTGCCAGCAGCCTTGACAGGGGCTCCTACGAGCAGTACTTC. Protein sequence: CASSLDRGSYEQYF.

This clone was seen only once. The chain uses TRBV19 and TRBJ1-2; unclear D gene. There are 15 residues in the CDR3. V was cut by 5 bases and J by 2 bases, with 15 bases left in between. The germline V gene has CDR1 LNHDA and CDR2 SQIVND (reference sequence). Here the CDR3 reads CASSADLGGNYGYTF. In DNA, the CDR3 is TGTGCCAGTAGTGCGGACCTGGGAGGGAACTATGGCTACACCTTC.

In this sample, this clone turned up a few times. V gene TRBV28 combines with J gene TRBJ1-6; the D is unclear. V lost 5 bases and J lost 5, with 16 bases in between. CDR1 and CDR2 from the germline V gene are MDHEN and SYDVKM. CDR3 length equals 16 residues. In DNA form, the CDR3 reads TGTGCCAGCAGTCGCCCCACGAGGATAGATAATTCACCCCTCCACTTT. Translation: CASSRPTRIDNSPLHF.

The V gene is TRBV18, the J gene TRBJ2-1; D gene unclear. V lost 4 bases and J 3 bases, leaving 13 bases between the germline ends. This CDR3 is 15 amino acids long. Germline V gives CDR1 KGHSH, CDR2 LQKENI. The CDR3 nucleotides are TGTGCCAGCTCACAAGAGACTCCCTTCTACAATGAGCAGTTCTTC. It encodes CASSQETPFYNEQFF. Looking up the rest from reference TRBV18 and TRBJ2-1 gives the full variable domain: NAGVMQNPRHLVRRRGQEARLRCSPMKGHSHVYWYRQLPEEGLKFMVYLQKENIIDESGMPKERFSAEFPKEGPSILRIQQVVRGDSAAYFCASSQETPFYNEQFFGPGTRLTVL.

This clone was recorded once. The V and J genes are TRBV27 and TRBJ2-2, with D perhaps TRBD2 (6 bases). From germline, CDR1 is MNHEY and CDR2 SMNVEV (reference sequence). The CDR3 has 11 amino acids. V was clipped by 10 bases and J by 4 bases, with 7 bases between them. The CDR3: CATGGTGELFF. CDR3 coding DNA: TGTGCCACCGGGGGCACCGGGGAGCTGTTTTTT.

V is TRBV5-6 and J is TRBJ2-1; tentative D call: TRBD2 (5 bases). The CDR3 contains 12 residues. Trimming cost V 2 bases and J 7 bases, with 7 bases left between them. Germline loops: CDR1 SGHDT, CDR2 YYEEEE. The DNA for the CDR3 is TGTGCCAGCAGCTTTGGACTGAATGAGCAGTTCTTC. Translating it yields CASSFGLNEQFF.

This clone turned up a few times. The chain carries TRBV4-1 and TRBJ1-1; D unresolved. The CDR3 consists of 15 residues. The germline V and J ends were trimmed by 1 base and 0 bases, with 9 bases remaining between them. Germline V lookup: CDR1 MGHRA, CDR2 YSYEKL. CDR3 loop: CASSQVSRLNTEAFF. The DNA for the CDR3 is TGCGCCAGCAGCCAAGTAAGCAGGCTGAACACTGAAGCTTTCTTT.

J is TRBJ2-7 and V is TRBV19, with 8 bases identical to TRBD1. With 6 bases clipped from V and 2 bases from J, the junction kept 3 bases outside the gene matches. CDR1 and CDR2 from the germline V gene are LNHDA and SQIVND (reference sequence). The length of the CDR3 is 13 residues. As DNA, the CDR3 is TGTGCCAGTAGCGCAGGGGGCCCCTACGAGCAGTACTTC. Protein sequence: CASSAGGPYEQYF.

The V gene is TRBV5-4, the J gene TRBJ2-7; the match to TRBD1 covers 7 bases. The CDR3 has 14 amino acids. Germline V gives CDR1 SGHNT, CDR2 YYREEE (reference sequence). J lost 0 bases, V lost 0 bases, and 0 bases had no gene match. The CDR3 nucleotides are TGTGCCAGCAGCTTGGGGGACAGCTCCTACGAGCAGTACTTC. Its protein is CASSLGDSSYEQYF. Drawing the rest from reference TRBV5-4 and TRBJ2-7, the complete variable domain is ETGVTQSPTHLIKTRGQQVTLRCSSQSGHNTVSWYQQALGQGPQFIFQYYREEENGRGNFPPRFSGLQFPNYSSELNVNALELDDSALYLCASSLGDSSYEQYFGPGTRLTVT.

The chain has TRBV10-1 and TRBJ1-1; D is perhaps TRBD1 (6 bases). CDR3 size: 14 residues. V lost 6 bases and J 1 base, leaving 12 bases between the germline ends. In germline, CDR1 is WNHNN, CDR2 SYGVQD (reference sequence). The CDR3 protein is CASSEHRENTEAFF. The CDR3 DNA sequence: TGCGCCAGCAGCGAGCACAGGGAGAACACTGAAGCTTTCTTT.